The text below deals with one T cell receptor (beta chain). This clonotype occurred many times. Its antigen is currently not known. Base qualities are missing; no much larger clone stands one base away. The germline V gene specifies LGHNA as CDR1 and YSLEER as CDR2. The CDR3 numbers 18 residues from cysteine through phenylalanine. Only CDR3 DNA remains: 54 bases, in frame from the first base. From V the trimming removes 0 bases and from J it removes 6 bases, while the gene matches leave 13 bases of the junction unaccounted for. The sample originates from a study of spatial heterogeneity in lung cancer (dated by TCRdb to about 2019). The study in broad terms: More beta-chain than alpha-chain transcripts were consistently detected, likely reflecting higher beta-chain transcript abundance. In the raw uncorrected reads, each unique combination of TCR and UMI appeared on average more than ten times. In non-small cell lung cancer, the study made a quantitative comparison of TCR alpha and beta repertoires among multiple tumor regions, matched nontumor lung and blood. Nonsynonymous mutation counts, determined by whole-exome sequencing of tumor tissue, were related to TCR repertoire features. At surgery, 220 tumor regions, approximately 64 matched nontumor lung samples and 56 PBMC samples were TCR-sequenced for both alpha and beta chains. The study at large found these results: Confirming at a functional level the hypothesis that regional TCRs recognize regional mutations was considered to require additional single-cell paired TCR alpha and beta sequencing. Ubiquitous expanded tumor TCRs were found in blood more often at tumor resection than at routine follow-up.

This specimen's time point label, interpreted: sample taken at primary tumor resection. TCR sequencing used whole RNA extracted from tumor and nontumor lung tissue, or from cryopreserved PBMC samples, without cell sorting. Donors were some 67 patients with early-stage, untreated non-small cell lung cancer from the lung TRACERx cohort. Patients were selected for TCR sequencing only if sufficient RNA was available from at least two tumor regions. Libraries were built with 5' RACE. The sample was run on a NextSeq 500. To allow correction of PCR and sequencing errors, the TCR library protocol tagged every TCR cDNA molecule with a unique molecular identifier. The authors processed their data as follows. TCR identification, UMI-based error correction and CDR3 extraction were performed with Decombinator tools. Expanded TCRs were defined as those above a frequency of 2 per 1,000, corresponding to the top 1% of the tumor frequency distribution. Renyi diversity was calculated using the R vegan package after each repertoire was subsampled 100 times to 5,000 TCRs. To build CDR3 similarity networks, amino acid triplet string-kernel similarity was used, and CDR3s were connected when their pairwise similarity was above 0.82. TCRdb trimmed public reads at Q25 via fastp, called clones via MiXCR and kept in-frame beta chains. Every CDR3 protein is listed once, alongside the most common genes and DNA of its rows. The V and J calls were determined by TCRdb, not by the authors. The sample has over 45,000 distinct CDR3 sequences on record, 5.3% of them singletons. Of the sample, 11% falls within the top ten clones.

Recombination joined TRBV4-3 with TRBJ2-2, with 7 central nucleotides matching TRBD2. This TCR was recovered from a male donor with early-stage non-small cell lung cancer. The specimen comprised PBMCs, sampled at surgery. The nucleotide sequence reads as follows: TGCGCCAGCAGCCAAGATCTATGGCGACTAGCAGCCCCCGGGGAGCTGTTTTTT. This sequence encodes CASSQDLWRLAAPGELFF.